One sample yielded the 15 T cell receptor beta chains listed below, sequenced in a study of blood T cell repertoires in COVID-19. Sequencing was performed with immunoSEQ multiplex PCR; in TCRdb, only in-frame clones are kept and a portion is missing. The sample holds fewer than 350,000 clones, approximately 86% seen once. The material sequenced was peripheral blood. The receptors were gathered from a woman aged 25 to 39 who had recovered from COVID-19.

The chain has TRBV29-1 and TRBJ2-7; 9 nucleotides match TRBD1. Germline V gives CDR1 SQVTM, CDR2 ANQGSEA. Trimming removed 6 bases from V and 1 base from J; junction bases left unmatched: 13. The CDR3 consists of 16 residues. CDR3 in DNA: TGCAGCGTAGAACCGGGACAGGGTACCGGGTCCTACGAGCAGTACTTC. This translates into CSVEPGQGTGSYEQYF.

The chain uses TRBV5-1 and TRBJ2-7; D is uncertain. Looked up from germline, CDR1 is SGHRS and CDR2 is YFSETQ. Trimming removed 6 bases from V and 3 bases from J, with 10 bases in between. The CDR3 sequence is 12 residues long. DNA of the CDR3: TGCGCCAGCAAGCAGGCGAACTACGAGCAGTACTTC. This translates into CASKQANYEQYF.

The V call is TRBV6-5, the J call TRBJ2-3; unclear D gene. The germline V and J ends were trimmed by 6 bases and 1 base, with 8 bases remaining between them. CDR1 is MNHEY and CDR2 is SVGAGI in the germline V gene. CDR3 length equals 13 residues. DNA of the CDR3: TGTGCCAGCAGGTCTTCCGGCACAGATACGCAGTATTTT. This gives the protein CASRSSGTDTQYF.

The genes are TRBV19 and TRBJ1-1; 7 positions match TRBD1. The ends lost 5 bases at V and 4 bases at J; junction bases unmatched: 7. Germline V lookup: CDR1 LNHDA, CDR2 SQIVND (reference sequence). The CDR3 spans 14 residues. The CDR3, as DNA: TGTGCCAGTAGTGTAGGGGGCATGGGCACTGAAGCTTTCTTT. Its protein product is CASSVGGMGTEAFF.

The chain uses TRBV5-4 and TRBJ2-5, with 10 bases lining up with TRBD2. This CDR3 has 14 residues. Germline-derived CDR1 and CDR2 are SGHNT and YYREEE (reference sequence). V gave up 3 bases and J gave up 5 bases; unmatched junction bases: 4. The DNA for the CDR3 is TGTGCCAGCAGCTCGCAGACTAGCGGGGAGACCCAGTACTTC. Protein: CASSSQTSGETQYF. The whole variable domain, remainder taken from reference TRBV5-4 and TRBJ2-5, is ETGVTQSPTHLIKTRGQQVTLRCSSQSGHNTVSWYQQALGQGPQFIFQYYREEENGRGNFPPRFSGLQFPNYSSELNVNALELDDSALYLCASSSQTSGETQYFGPGTRLLVL.

This chain connects TRBV4-3 to TRBJ1-1; D gene ambiguous. V lost 1 base, J lost 6 bases, and 9 bases lay in between. The CDR3 extends over 13 amino acids. The germline CDR1 and CDR2 sequences are LGHNA and YSLEER. The CDR3 region is CASSQVGVAEAFF. Here the CDR3 DNA reads TGCGCCAGCAGCCAAGTCGGGGTAGCTGAAGCTTTCTTT.

V is TRBV19 and J is TRBJ1-4, with a possible D match to TRBD1 (6 bases). Germline V CDR1 and CDR2: LNHDA, SQIVND (reference sequence). This CDR3 contains 14 residues. Between the trimmed V and J ends, which lost 6 bases and 7 bases, there was a span of 15 bases. Here the CDR3 reads CASSPRQGSEKLFF. The CDR3 DNA is TGTGCCAGTAGCCCCAGGCAGGGGAGTGAAAAACTGTTTTTT.

The chain has TRBV4-1 and TRBJ2-2, with 9 bases matching TRBD2. Germline V gene data show CDR1 as MGHRA and CDR2 as YSYEKL. Trimming cost V 4 bases and J 1 base; bases outside gene matches: 7. CDR3 length: 17 amino acids. CDR3 protein: CASSPLFSGGNTGELFF. CDR3 nucleotide sequence: TGCGCCAGCAGCCCTTTGTTTAGCGGGGGGAACACCGGGGAGCTGTTTTTT.

The chain carries TRBV14 and TRBJ2-7; 9 nucleotides align to TRBD2. Germline CDR1 and CDR2: SGHDN and FVKESK. Trimming removed 4 bases from V and 6 bases from J; junction bases left unmatched: 13. CDR3 length: 16 residues. The CDR3 sequence is CASSPSPLAGTVEQYF. DNA for the CDR3: TGTGCCAGCAGCCCGAGTCCCCTAGCGGGGACGGTCGAGCAGTACTTC.

The sample holds one count of this clone. This rearrangement joins TRBV3-1 (or the pseudogene TRBV3-2) to TRBJ1-2; D is uncertain. Trimming cost V 0 bases and J 6 bases, with 14 bases left between them. Looked up from germline, CDR1 is LGHDT and CDR2 is YNNKEL (reference sequence). The CDR3 length is 15 residues. The CDR3 nucleotides read TGTGCCAGCAGCCAAGAGCCGGTCGTGGGCGATGGCTACACCTTC. Translated, it gives CASSQEPVVGDGYTF.

In this sample, this clone turned up once. This chain links TRBV5-6 with TRBJ1-1; 8 positions match TRBD1. Germline CDR1 and CDR2: SGHDT and YYEEEE. CDR3 size: 13 residues. V was clipped by 2 bases and J by 12 bases; unmatched bases: 9. The CDR3 sequence: CASSLGQGISPFF. CDR3 coding DNA: TGTGCCAGCAGCTTAGGACAGGGAATTTCTCCTTTCTTT. The full variable domain, completed using reference TRBV5-6 and TRBJ1-1, is DAGVTQSPTHLIKTRGQQVTLRCSPKSGHDTVSWYQQALGQGPQFIFQYYEEEERQRGNFPDRFSGHQFPNYSSELNVNALLLGDSALYLCASSLGQGISPFFGQGTRLTVV.

A single count supports this clone. The CDR3 sequence: CASSRVPGELFF. CDR3 DNA: TGTGCCAGCAGCCGGGTTCCCGGGGAGCTGTTTTTT. The chain combines TRBV7-2 with TRBJ2-2; unclear D gene. Trimming shortened V by 5 bases and J by 6 bases, and 7 bases separated the two germline ends. The length of the CDR3 is 12 residues. CDR1 is SGHTA and CDR2 is FQGNSA in the germline V gene.

The V and J genes are TRBV3-1 (or the pseudogene TRBV3-2) and TRBJ2-2; the match to TRBD1 covers 7 bases. CDR1 and CDR2 (germline): LGHDT, YNNKEL (reference sequence). Germline trimming cut 1 base from V and 0 bases from J; bases unmatched to any gene: 2. This CDR3 spans 16 amino acids. The chain's CDR3 is CASSQVGGANTGELFF. CDR3 nucleotides: TGTGCCAGCAGCCAAGTAGGGGGCGCGAACACCGGGGAGCTGTTTTTT.

The rearrangement links TRBV6-5 to TRBJ1-2; TRBD1 is a possible D gene (6 bases). Germline V gene sequence: CDR1 MNHEY, CDR2 SVGAGI. This CDR3 comprises 13 residues. The V end lost 5 bases, the J end lost 8 bases, and 15 bases lay between the germline ends. CDR3 DNA sequence: TGTGCCAGCAGTCAGAGAGGGGGAGGGGGCTACACCTTC. Translated, it gives CASSQRGGGGYTF.

The rearrangement joins TRBV18 to TRBJ1-1, with D perhaps matching TRBD1 (6 bases). Germline V CDR1 and CDR2: KGHSH, LQKENI. V was trimmed by 3 bases and J by 2 bases, leaving 19 bases between them. This CDR3 contains 17 residues. The DNA for the CDR3 is TGTGCCAGCTCACCCTCGGGCAGGGGCTCGAGAAACACTGAAGCTTTCTTT. As protein: CASSPSGRGSRNTEAFF.